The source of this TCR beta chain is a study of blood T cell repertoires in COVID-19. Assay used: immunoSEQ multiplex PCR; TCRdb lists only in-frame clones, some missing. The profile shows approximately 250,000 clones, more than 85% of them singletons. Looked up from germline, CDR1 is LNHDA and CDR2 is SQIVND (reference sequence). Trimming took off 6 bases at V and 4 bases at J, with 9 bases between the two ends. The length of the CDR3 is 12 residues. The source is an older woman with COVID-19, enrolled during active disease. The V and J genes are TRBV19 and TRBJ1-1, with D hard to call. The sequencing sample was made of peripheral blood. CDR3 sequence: CASSPRSTEAFF. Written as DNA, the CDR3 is TGTGCCAGTAGCCCCCGCAGCACTGAAGCTTTCTTT. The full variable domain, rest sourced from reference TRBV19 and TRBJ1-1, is DGGITQSPKYLFRKEGQNVTLSCEQNLNHDAMYWYRQDPGQGLRLIYYSQIVNDFQKGDIAEGYSVSREKKESFPLTVTSAQKNPTAFYLCASSPRSTEAFFGQGTRLTVV.